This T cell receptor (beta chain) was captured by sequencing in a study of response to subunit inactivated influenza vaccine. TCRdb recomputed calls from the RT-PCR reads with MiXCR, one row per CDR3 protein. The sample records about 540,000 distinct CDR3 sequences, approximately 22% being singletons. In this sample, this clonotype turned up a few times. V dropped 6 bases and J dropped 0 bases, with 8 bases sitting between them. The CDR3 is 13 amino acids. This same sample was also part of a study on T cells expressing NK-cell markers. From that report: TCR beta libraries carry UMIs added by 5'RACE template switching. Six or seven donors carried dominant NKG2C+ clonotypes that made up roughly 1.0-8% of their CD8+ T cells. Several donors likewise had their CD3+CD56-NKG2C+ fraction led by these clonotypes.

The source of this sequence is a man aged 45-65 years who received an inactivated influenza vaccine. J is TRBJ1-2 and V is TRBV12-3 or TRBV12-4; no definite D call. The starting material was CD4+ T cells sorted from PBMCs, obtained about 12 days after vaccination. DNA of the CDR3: TGTGCCAGCAGGTCGACTACTAACTATGGCTACACCTTC. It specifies CASRSTTNYGYTF.